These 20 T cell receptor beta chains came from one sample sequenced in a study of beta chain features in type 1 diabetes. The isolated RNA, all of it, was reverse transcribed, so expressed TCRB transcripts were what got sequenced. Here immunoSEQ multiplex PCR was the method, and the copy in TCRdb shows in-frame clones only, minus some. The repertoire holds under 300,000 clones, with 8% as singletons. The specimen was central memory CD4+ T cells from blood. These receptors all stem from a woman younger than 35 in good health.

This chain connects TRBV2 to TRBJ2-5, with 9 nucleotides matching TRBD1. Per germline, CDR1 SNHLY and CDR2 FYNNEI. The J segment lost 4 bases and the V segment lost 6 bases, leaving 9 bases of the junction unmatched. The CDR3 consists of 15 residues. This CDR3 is CASSRQTGGRETQYF. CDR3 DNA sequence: TGTGCCAGCAGCCGCCAGACAGGGGGACGAGAGACCCAGTACTTC.

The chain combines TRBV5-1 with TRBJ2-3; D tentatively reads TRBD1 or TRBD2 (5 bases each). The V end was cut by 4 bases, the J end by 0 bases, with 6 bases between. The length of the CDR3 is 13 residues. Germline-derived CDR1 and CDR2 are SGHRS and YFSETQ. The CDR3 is CASSRDSTDTQYF. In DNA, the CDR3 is TGCGCCAGCAGCCGGGACAGCACAGATACGCAGTATTTT.

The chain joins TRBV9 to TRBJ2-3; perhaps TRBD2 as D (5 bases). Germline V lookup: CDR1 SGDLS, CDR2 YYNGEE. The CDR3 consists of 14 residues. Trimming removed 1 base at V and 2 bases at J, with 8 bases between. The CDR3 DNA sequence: TGTGCCAGCAGCGTATCTAGCCACACAGATACGCAGTATTTT. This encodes CASSVSSHTDTQYF.

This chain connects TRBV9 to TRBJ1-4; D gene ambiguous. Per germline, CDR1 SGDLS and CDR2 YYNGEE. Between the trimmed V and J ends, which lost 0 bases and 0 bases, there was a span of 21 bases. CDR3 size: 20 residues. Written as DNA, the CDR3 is TGTGCCAGCAGCGTAGCTGCCGGTAGCCCATTTCTGGCAACTAATGAAAAACTGTTTTTT. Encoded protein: CASSVAAGSPFLATNEKLFF. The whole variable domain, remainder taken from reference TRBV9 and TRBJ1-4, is DSGVTQTPKHLITATGQRVTLRCSPRSGDLSVYWYQQSLDQGLQFLIQYYNGEERAKGNILERFSAQQFPDLHSELNLSSLELGDSALYFCASSVAAGSPFLATNEKLFFGSGTQLSVL.

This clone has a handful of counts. This chain's CDR3 is CASSEPGERGNTIYF. The CDR3, as DNA: TGTGCCAGCAGTGAACCGGGGGAGCGCGGAAACACCATATATTTT. The V call is TRBV25-1, the J call TRBJ1-3, with TRBD1 as a possible D gene (5 bases). The CDR3 is 15 residues long. Trimming stripped 2 bases from V and 4 bases from J, with 12 bases between. Per the germline V gene, CDR1 is MGHDK and CDR2 is SYGVNS.

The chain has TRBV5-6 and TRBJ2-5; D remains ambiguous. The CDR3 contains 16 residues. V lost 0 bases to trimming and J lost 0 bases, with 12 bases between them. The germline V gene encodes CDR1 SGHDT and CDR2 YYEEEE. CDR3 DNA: TGTGCCAGCAGCTTGGGGCCCATCGGAGACCAAGAGACCCAGTACTTC. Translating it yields CASSLGPIGDQETQYF.

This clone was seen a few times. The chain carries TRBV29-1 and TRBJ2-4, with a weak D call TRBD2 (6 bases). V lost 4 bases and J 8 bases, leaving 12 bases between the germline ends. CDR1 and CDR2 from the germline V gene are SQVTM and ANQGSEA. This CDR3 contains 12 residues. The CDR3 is CSVAGADDIQYF. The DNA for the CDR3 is TGCAGCGTTGCGGGAGCTGACGACATTCAGTACTTC. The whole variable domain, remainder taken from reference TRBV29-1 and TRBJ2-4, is SAVISQKPSRDICQRGTSLTIQCQVDSQVTMMFWYRQQPGQSLTLIATANQGSEATYESGFVIDKFPISRPNLTFSTLTVSNMSPEDSSIYLCSVAGADDIQYFGAGTRLSVL.

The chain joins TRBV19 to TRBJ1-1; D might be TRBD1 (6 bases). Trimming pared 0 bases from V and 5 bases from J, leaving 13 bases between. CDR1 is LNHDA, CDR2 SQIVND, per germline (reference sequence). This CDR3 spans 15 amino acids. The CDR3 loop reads CASSIDLRGRTEAFF. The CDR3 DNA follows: TGTGCCAGTAGTATAGATCTCAGGGGACGGACTGAAGCTTTCTTT.

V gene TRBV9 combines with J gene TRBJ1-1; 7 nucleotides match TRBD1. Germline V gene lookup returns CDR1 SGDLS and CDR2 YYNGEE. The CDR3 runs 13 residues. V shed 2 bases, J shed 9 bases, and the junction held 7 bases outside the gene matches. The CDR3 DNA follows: TGTGCCAGCAGCGTTGAGGGACAGCGCAAAGCTTTCTTT. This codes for CASSVEGQRKAFF. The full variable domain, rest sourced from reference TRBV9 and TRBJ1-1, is DSGVTQTPKHLITATGQRVTLRCSPRSGDLSVYWYQQSLDQGLQFLIQYYNGEERAKGNILERFSAQQFPDLHSELNLSSLELGDSALYFCASSVEGQRKAFFGQGTRLTVV.

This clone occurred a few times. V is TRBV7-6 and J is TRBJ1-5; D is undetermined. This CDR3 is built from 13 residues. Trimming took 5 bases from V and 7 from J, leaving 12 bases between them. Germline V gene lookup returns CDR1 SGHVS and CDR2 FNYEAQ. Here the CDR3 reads CASSPQLGQPQHF. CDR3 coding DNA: TGTGCCAGCAGCCCCCAATTGGGCCAGCCCCAGCATTTT.

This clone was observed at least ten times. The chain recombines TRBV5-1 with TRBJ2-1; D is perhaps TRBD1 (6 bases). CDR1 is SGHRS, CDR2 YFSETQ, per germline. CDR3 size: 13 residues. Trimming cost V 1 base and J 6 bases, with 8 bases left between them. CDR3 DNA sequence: TGCGCCAGCAGCTTGAGGGGGACCAATGAGCAGTTCTTC. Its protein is CASSLRGTNEQFF.

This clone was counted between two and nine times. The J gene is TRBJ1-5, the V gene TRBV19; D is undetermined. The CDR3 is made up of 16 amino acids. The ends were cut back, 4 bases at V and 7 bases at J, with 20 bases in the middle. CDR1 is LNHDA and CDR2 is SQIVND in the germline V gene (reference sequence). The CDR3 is CASSKNAWGFGQPQHF. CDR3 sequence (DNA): TGTGCCAGTAGTAAAAACGCGTGGGGTTTTGGGCAGCCCCAGCATTTT.

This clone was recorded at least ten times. In DNA form, the CDR3 reads TGTGCCAGCAGTTTAGCGATCGGTCAGCCCCAGCATTTT. It translates to CASSLAIGQPQHF. The rearrangement joins TRBV27 to TRBJ1-5, with D unclear. In germline, CDR1 is MNHEY, CDR2 SMNVEV (reference sequence). The CDR3 is made up of 13 amino acids. V dropped 2 bases and J dropped 6 bases, with 8 bases sitting between them.

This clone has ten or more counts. The CDR3 bases are TGTGCCAGCAGCTTCGAAGGGGGAGTCCCAAATCAGCCCCAGCATTTT. Translating gives CASSFEGGVPNQPQHF. The gene calls are TRBV7-9 and TRBJ1-5; TRBD1 is a possible D gene (6 bases). The germline gives CDR1 SEHNR, CDR2 FQNEAQ (reference sequence). The V and J ends lost 3 bases and 4 bases respectively, with 16 bases between them. The CDR3 is 16 amino acids.

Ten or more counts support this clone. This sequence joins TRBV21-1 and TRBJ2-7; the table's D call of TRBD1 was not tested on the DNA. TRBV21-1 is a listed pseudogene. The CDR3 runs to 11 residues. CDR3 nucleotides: TGTGCCAGCCCTACAGGGTACGAGCAGTACTTC. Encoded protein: CASPTGYEQYF.

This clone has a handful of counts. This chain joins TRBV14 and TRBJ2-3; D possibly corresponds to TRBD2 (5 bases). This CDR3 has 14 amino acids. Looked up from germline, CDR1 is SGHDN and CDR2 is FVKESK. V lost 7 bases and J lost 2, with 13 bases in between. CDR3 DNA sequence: TGTGCCAGCAACACAAGAGGGTTCACAGATACGCAGTATTTT. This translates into CASNTRGFTDTQYF.

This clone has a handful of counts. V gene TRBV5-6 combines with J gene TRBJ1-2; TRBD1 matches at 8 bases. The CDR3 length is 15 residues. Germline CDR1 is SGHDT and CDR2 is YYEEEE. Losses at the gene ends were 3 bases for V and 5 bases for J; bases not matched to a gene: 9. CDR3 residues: CASSSWDRRTYGYTF. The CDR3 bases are TGTGCCAGCAGCTCTTGGGACAGGAGGACATATGGCTACACCTTC.

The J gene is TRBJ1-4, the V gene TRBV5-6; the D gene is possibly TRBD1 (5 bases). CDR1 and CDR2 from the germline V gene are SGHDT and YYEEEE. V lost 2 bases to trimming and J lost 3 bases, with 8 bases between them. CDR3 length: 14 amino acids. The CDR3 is CASSLPGPNEKLFF. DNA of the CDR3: TGTGCCAGCAGCTTACCGGGACCTAATGAAAAACTGTTTTTT.

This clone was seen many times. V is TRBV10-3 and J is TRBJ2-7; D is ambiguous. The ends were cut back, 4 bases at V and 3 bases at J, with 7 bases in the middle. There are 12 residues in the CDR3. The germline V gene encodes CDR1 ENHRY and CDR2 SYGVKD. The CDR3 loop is CAISVTGYEQYV. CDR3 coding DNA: TGTGCCATCAGTGTTACGGGCTACGAGCAGTACGTC.

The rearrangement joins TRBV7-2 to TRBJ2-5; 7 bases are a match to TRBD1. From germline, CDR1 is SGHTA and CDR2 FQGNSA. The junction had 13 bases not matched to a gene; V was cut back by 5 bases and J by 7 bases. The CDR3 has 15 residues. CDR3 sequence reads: CASSNPYRGSGTQYF. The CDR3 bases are TGTGCCAGCAGCAACCCCTACAGGGGATCGGGGACCCAGTACTTC.